Following are 27 T cell receptor beta chains from one sample sequenced in a study of post-analysis software for immune sequencing data. Study-wide results and limits: With TRBV5-6, TRBV5-1 and TRBV20-1 included, 4 or 5 TRBV segments were more frequent in patients than in controls.

Carried by the TCR beta cDNA libraries were unique molecular identifiers. TCRdb re-analysed the PCR reads in MiXCR, keeping a single row per CDR3 protein. The table shows more than 450,000 distinct CDR3 sequences, with about 44% occurring only once. No antigens are known for them. The sequenced sample was blood. These receptors all come from a girl aged 10 to 17 with multiple sclerosis.

The rearrangement links TRBV4-1 to TRBJ2-5; 7 bases are a match to TRBD1. Near its end, the DNA agrees better with TRBJ2-7, so the J call may be wrong. This CDR3 has 17 amino acids. Germline V lookup: CDR1 MGHRA, CDR2 YSYEKL. CDR3 sequence: CASSQGAGRQGFYEQYF. The DNA for the CDR3 is TGCGCCAGCAGCCAAGGTGCCGGACGACAGGGTTTCTACGAGCAGTACTTC.

The V call is TRBV7-8, the J call TRBJ2-7, with D tentatively TRBD2 (5 bases). The CDR3 sequence is 16 residues long. CDR1 is SGHVS and CDR2 is FQNEAQ in the germline V gene. V shed 0 bases and J shed 5 bases, with 17 bases lying between them. CDR3 bases: TGTGCCAGCAGCTTAGCGGTCGGGATTTCGGGTAACGAGCAGTACTTC. This codes for CASSLAVGISGNEQYF.

V is TRBV5-6 and J is TRBJ2-5; D possibly corresponds to TRBD2 (7 bases). Matching the DNA end better, TRBJ2-7 makes the J call doubtful. The CDR3 has 14 residues. The germline CDR1 and CDR2 sequences are SGHDT and YYEEEE. The CDR3 DNA reads TGTGCCAGCAGCCCCCTCGGGGGGCCCGACGAGCAGTACTTC. Translating gives CASSPLGGPDEQYF.

This chain links TRBV7-2 with TRBJ1-4; D unclear. The CDR3 contains 17 residues. From germline, CDR1 is SGHTA and CDR2 FQGNSA. Trimming cost V 0 bases and J 0 bases, with 11 bases left between them. The CDR3 loop reads CASSLALKGATNEKLFF. The CDR3 bases are TGTGCCAGCAGCTTAGCGCTAAAAGGAGCAACTAATGAAAAACTGTTTTTT.

The chain carries TRBV5-1 and TRBJ2-3; TRBD2 is a possible D gene (6 bases). This CDR3 has 16 residues. Between the trimmed V and J ends, which lost 1 base and 2 bases, there was a span of 14 bases. Germline lookup yields CDR1 SGHRS and CDR2 YFSETQ. CDR3 amino acids: CASSLPGGANTDTQYF. The CDR3 DNA is TGCGCCAGCAGCTTGCCCGGAGGGGCAAACACAGATACGCAGTATTTT.

The chain has TRBV5-1 and TRBJ1-2, with 10 bases aligning to TRBD1. V lost 7 bases to trimming and J lost 8 bases; unmatched junction nucleotides: 17. Germline values: CDR1 SGHRS, CDR2 YFSETQ. This CDR3 has 16 amino acids. The CDR3 spells CASEEGTDRGLGGYTF. For the CDR3, the DNA is TGCGCCAGCGAAGAGGGGACAGACAGGGGGCTTGGAGGCTACACCTTC. The full variable domain, with the rest looked up from reference TRBV5-1 and TRBJ1-2, is KAGVTQTPRYLIKTRGQQVTLSCSPISGHRSVSWYQQTPGQGLQFLFEYFSETQRNKGNFPGRFSGRQFSNSRSEMNVSTLELGDSALYLCASEEGTDRGLGGYTFGSGTRLTVV.

There are a few counts of this clonotype. The chain links TRBV7-2 to TRBJ2-7; the D is unclear. The V end was cut by 4 bases, the J end by 2 bases, with 9 bases between. Germline V lookup: CDR1 SGHTA, CDR2 FQGNSA. The CDR3 spans 13 residues. This CDR3 is CASSSPIAYEQYF. CDR3 nucleotides: TGTGCCAGCAGCTCACCTATAGCCTACGAGCAGTACTTC.

This clonotype was seen a handful of times. V and J are TRBV5-6 and TRBJ1-2; D perhaps matches TRBD1 (6 bases). V gave up 4 bases and J gave up 5 bases, with 18 bases separating them. Germline V lookup: CDR1 SGHDT, CDR2 YYEEEE. The CDR3 consists of 15 residues. The CDR3 nucleotides are TGTGCCAGCAGCCCCATCTCTACAGGGATATATGGCTACACCTTC. This gives the protein CASSPISTGIYGYTF.

CDR3: CATSDAQTQYF. CDR3 sequence (DNA): TGTGCCACCAGTGATGCTCAGACCCAGTACTTC. The chain employs TRBV24-1 and TRBJ2-5; D ambiguous. The V end lost 3 bases, the J end lost 6 bases, and 4 bases lay between the germline ends. Germline CDR1 and CDR2: KGHDR and SFDVKD. This CDR3 spans 11 amino acids.

This clonotype has more than one count but fewer than ten. The CDR3 region has the DNA TGCGCCAGCAGTATCGACAGGGGGCACACCTACGAGCAGTACTTC. Amino acids: CASSIDRGHTYEQYF. V is TRBV10-2 and J is TRBJ2-7; 10 bases are a match to TRBD1. Per germline, CDR1 WSHSY and CDR2 SAAADI. This CDR3 contains 15 residues. J was trimmed by 2 bases and V by 5 bases; bases with no gene match: 6.

This clonotype was observed a few times. The chain couples TRBV20-1 to TRBJ2-7, with 9 bases that match TRBD1. This CDR3 region has 17 residues. CDR1 and CDR2 from the germline V gene are DFQATT and SNEGSKA (reference sequence). V trimming: 0 bases; J trimming: 5 bases; junction bases outside the gene matches: 14. The chain's CDR3 is CSARDSPTTGGKNEQYF. The DNA of the CDR3 is TGCAGTGCTAGAGATTCCCCCACTACAGGGGGCAAAAACGAGCAGTACTTC.

This clonotype occurred a few times. V and J are TRBV5-5 and TRBJ1-1; D perhaps matches TRBD1 (6 bases). Trimming took off 5 bases at V and 5 bases at J, with 16 bases between the two ends. Germline values: CDR1 SGHKS, CDR2 YYEKEE (reference sequence). The CDR3 sequence is 14 residues long. The DNA for the CDR3 is TGTGCCAGCAGGCCGGGGGCAGAGAATACTGAAGCTTTCTTT. It is translated as CASRPGAENTEAFF.

This clonotype appeared a few times. The V call is TRBV20-1, the J call TRBJ1-2; possibly TRBD1 for D (5 bases). This CDR3 spans 12 amino acids. Trimming pared 6 bases from V and 9 bases from J, leaving 17 bases between. CDR1 DFQATT and CDR2 SNEGSKA come from the germline V gene (reference sequence). The CDR3 DNA reads as TGCAGTGCCCGTCGGGATCGGGGCCGCTACACCTTC. This encodes CSARRDRGRYTF.

This clonotype occurred a few times. The chain uses TRBV20-1 and TRBJ1-4; D is uncertain. The ends were cut back, 3 bases at V and 3 bases at J, with 8 bases in the middle. Germline V lookup: CDR1 DFQATT, CDR2 SNEGSKA (reference sequence). The CDR3 runs 13 residues. CDR3 in DNA: TGCAGTGCTAGGACACATTCTAATGAAAAACTGTTTTTT. The encoded protein is CSARTHSNEKLFF.

The gene calls are TRBV12-3 or TRBV12-4 and TRBJ2-1; a weak D match, TRBD1 (6 bases). CDR3 length equals 15 residues. The V end lost 6 bases, the J end lost 0 bases, and 12 bases lay between the germline ends. Written as DNA, the CDR3 is TGTGCCAGCAGCTCCGGACAGACCTCCTACAATGAGCAGTTCTTC. Its protein is CASSSGQTSYNEQFF.

There are a few counts of this clonotype. V usage is TRBV7-6 and J usage is TRBJ2-1, with no clear D. V dropped 10 bases and J dropped 0 bases, with 10 bases sitting between them. The germline V gene has CDR1 SGHVS and CDR2 FNYEAQ. The length of the CDR3 is 13 residues. The CDR3: CATGVSSYNEQFF. CDR3 in DNA: TGTGCCACTGGGGTTAGCTCCTACAATGAGCAGTTCTTC.

The J gene is TRBJ2-5, the V gene TRBV5-5; D is perhaps TRBD1 (6 bases). Trimming cost V 1 base and J 9 bases, with 19 bases left between them. Germline lookup yields CDR1 SGHKS and CDR2 YYEKEE (reference sequence). CDR3 length: 15 amino acids. Here the CDR3 reads CASSLTGTRTSAQYF. The CDR3, as DNA: TGTGCCAGCAGCTTGACGGGGACAAGGACCTCGGCCCAGTACTTC.

This clonotype was counted a few times. The chain employs TRBV10-3 and TRBJ1-1, with a weak D call TRBD1 (5 bases). The CDR3 contains 14 residues. The V end was cut by 11 bases, the J end by 1 base, with 17 bases between. Germline-derived CDR1 and CDR2 are ENHRY and SYGVKD. CDR3 sequence (DNA): TGTGCCTCTAAAAGGCGAGGGGCGAACACTGAAGCTTTCTTT. This sequence encodes CASKRRGANTEAFF.

This clonotype turned up a few times. V and J are TRBV15 and TRBJ2-5; D is undetermined. The J call could be wrong; TRBJ2-7 is a better fit for the DNA end. The CDR3 spans 15 residues. From germline, CDR1 is LNHNV and CDR2 YYDKDF (reference sequence). CDR3 amino acids: CATSRETLRKYEQYF. The DNA of the CDR3 is TGTGCCACCAGCAGAGAAACCCTAAGGAAGTACGAGCAGTACTTC.

This rearrangement joins TRBV20-1 to TRBJ2-1, with D possibly TRBD2 on 6 matching bases. Per the germline V gene, CDR1 is DFQATT and CDR2 is SNEGSKA (reference sequence). Trimming pared 6 bases from V and 2 bases from J, leaving 11 bases between. The CDR3 runs 13 residues. The CDR3 sequence: CSASSVTYNEQFF. The DNA for the CDR3 is TGCAGTGCATCTAGCGTGACCTACAATGAGCAGTTCTTC.

This sequence joins TRBV7-3 and TRBJ1-1; the D is unclear. CDR1 is SGHTA and CDR2 is FQGTGA in the germline V gene. Trimming removed 4 bases from V and 1 base from J, with 7 bases in between. This CDR3 has 13 residues. This CDR3 reads CASSYWSNTEAFF. The CDR3, as DNA: TGTGCCAGCAGCTACTGGTCGAACACTGAAGCTTTCTTT.

This clonotype was counted between two and nine times. The rearrangement joins TRBV4-2 to TRBJ2-2; D is possibly TRBD1 (7 bases). This CDR3 spans 16 amino acids. The V gene lost 0 bases and the J gene lost 5 bases, with 13 bases spanning the gap. Germline V gives CDR1 LGHNA, CDR2 YNFKEQ. In DNA form, the CDR3 reads TGTGCCAGCAGCCAAGATCTCAGGGGGAGGACCGGGGAGCTGTTTTTT. This codes for CASSQDLRGRTGELFF.

The V and J genes are TRBV3-1 and TRBJ2-1; 7 bases match TRBD2. Germline V gene data show CDR1 as LGHDT and CDR2 as YNNKEL (reference sequence). The CDR3 extends over 17 amino acids. V shed 3 bases, J shed 2 bases, and the junction held 10 bases outside the gene matches. The CDR3 nucleotides are TGTGCCAGCAGCCATATAGGACTAGTGAGCACCTACAATGAGCAGTTCTTC. This sequence encodes CASSHIGLVSTYNEQFF.

A few counts support this clonotype. The V gene is TRBV6-4, the J gene TRBJ1-5; a possible D gene is TRBD1 (5 bases). Trimming removed 10 bases from V and 0 bases from J, with 10 bases in between. The CDR3 consists of 13 residues. Germline V CDR1 and CDR2: MRHNA, SNTAGT. The CDR3 is CATARDSNQPQHF. As DNA, the CDR3 is TGTGCCACCGCCAGGGATAGCAATCAGCCCCAGCATTTT.

This clonotype has a handful of counts. V gene TRBV6-2 or TRBV6-3 combines with J gene TRBJ2-1; D perhaps matches TRBD1 (5 bases). From germline, CDR1 is MNHEY and CDR2 SVGEGT. Trimming removed 2 bases from V and 4 bases from J, with 15 bases in between. The CDR3 loop spans 16 amino acids. As DNA, the CDR3 is TGTGCCAGCAGTTACGAGATCAGGGCGGATTACAATGAGCAGTTCTTC. This translates into CASSYEIRADYNEQFF.

The chain joins TRBV5-1 to TRBJ2-5, with D possibly matching TRBD2 (7 bases). The CDR3 has 15 amino acids. Trimming shortened V by 0 bases and J by 9 bases, and 18 bases separated the two germline ends. Per germline, CDR1 SGHRS and CDR2 YFSETQ. Here the CDR3 reads CASSLEMGGGPAQYF. The CDR3 coding sequence is TGCGCCAGCAGCTTGGAGATGGGGGGGGGCCCGGCCCAGTACTTC.

The rearrangement uses TRBV29-1 and TRBJ1-2; 9 bases are a match to TRBD1. Trimming cost V 7 bases and J 5 bases; bases outside gene matches: 8. Germline V gives CDR1 SQVTM, CDR2 ANQGSEA. This CDR3 region has 13 residues. The CDR3 loop is CSAGTGPTYGYTF. The CDR3 DNA reads as TGCAGCGCTGGGACAGGGCCGACTTATGGCTACACCTTC.